Presented here are 3 T cell receptor beta chains from one specimen sequenced in a study of blood T cells in healthy people across ages. Through a sample-barcoded 5' primer and a J-beta primer mix, a second PCR was run for roughly 7 to 12 cycles. TCRdb used MiXCR to reprocess the 5' RACE reads, holding one entry per CDR3 protein. The sample yields about 940,000 distinct CDR3 sequences, roughly 52% seen once. Sequencing used blood. The receptors originated from a man aged 25 to 45 in good health.

The chain couples TRBV19 to TRBJ2-1, with D uncertain. Per germline, CDR1 LNHDA and CDR2 SQIVND (reference sequence). The CDR3 has 13 residues. Trimming left V 4 bases short and J 2 bases short, with 6 bases between. CDR3 sequence reads: CASSRDAYNEQFF. DNA for the CDR3: TGTGCCAGTAGTAGAGACGCCTACAATGAGCAGTTCTTC.

Here the CDR3 reads CASSGGTGGEDTEAFF. CDR3 coding DNA: TGCGCCAGCAGCGGCGGGACAGGGGGTGAGGACACTGAAGCTTTCTTT. This chain links TRBV5-1 with TRBJ1-1, with 11 bases matching TRBD1. Unmatched junction bases numbered 8, after V lost 4 bases and J lost 3 bases. The germline V gene encodes CDR1 SGHRS and CDR2 YFSETQ. The CDR3 covers 16 residues. Supplemented by reference TRBV5-1 and TRBJ1-1, the full variable domain reads KAGVTQTPRYLIKTRGQQVTLSCSPISGHRSVSWYQQTPGQGLQFLFEYFSETQRNKGNFPGRFSGRQFSNSRSEMNVSTLELGDSALYLCASSGGTGGEDTEAFFGQGTRLTVV.

The sample holds a few counts of this clonotype. V gene TRBV4-1 combines with J gene TRBJ1-2, with 7 nucleotides matching TRBD1. Germline loops: CDR1 MGHRA, CDR2 YSYEKL. The CDR3 totals 15 residues. Trimming took 0 bases from V and 4 from J; bases not matched to a gene: 5. The CDR3 here is CASSQDATGTYGYTF. CDR3 DNA: TGCGCCAGCAGCCAAGATGCGACAGGGACCTATGGCTACACCTTC.